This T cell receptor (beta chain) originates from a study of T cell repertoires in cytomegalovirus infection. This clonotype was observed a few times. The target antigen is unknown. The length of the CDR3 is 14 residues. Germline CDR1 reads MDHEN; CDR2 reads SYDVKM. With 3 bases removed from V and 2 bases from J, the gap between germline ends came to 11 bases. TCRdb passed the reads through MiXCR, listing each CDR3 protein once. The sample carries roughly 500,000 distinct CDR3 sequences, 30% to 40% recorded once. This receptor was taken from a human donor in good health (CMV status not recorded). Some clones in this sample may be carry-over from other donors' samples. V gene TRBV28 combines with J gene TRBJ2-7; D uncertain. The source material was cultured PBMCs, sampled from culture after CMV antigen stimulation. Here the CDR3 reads CASSFLQRPYEQYF. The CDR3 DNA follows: TGTGCCAGCAGTTTCTTACAGAGACCCTACGAGCAGTACTTC.